A selection of T cell receptor beta chains follows, all from one sample in a study of cytomegalovirus exposure and HLA in healthy donors. Profiling relied on immunoSEQ multiplex PCR, and the TCRdb table lists in-frame clones only, not all of them. The data contain tens of thousands of clones, over 65% of them seen just once; the ten biggest clones take up approximately 4.5%. Source material: PBMCs. Receptors were obtained from a man between 40 and 49 years old in good health and CMV-seronegative. Each CDR3 is given with its conserved first and last residue. Fields, in order: D gene, J gene, CDR3 length, V gene, clone size, CDR3 DNA, CDR3 protein. D genes are given only for firm matches. Some rows have no size entry. The others give once, few or many, or a class for an expanded clone.

TRBD2 | TRBJ2-5 | 15 | TRBV5-6 | - | TGTGCCAGCAGCTTGGTTGCGGGAGGGCCGGAGACCCAGTACTTC | CASSLVAGGPETQYF
- | TRBJ1-4 | 14 | TRBV28 | once | TGTGCCAGCAGTTTAGTGGGGGCGCAGGAAAAACTGTTTTTT | CASSLVGAQEKLFF
TRBD1 | TRBJ1-2 | 12 | TRBV7-9 | once | TGTGCCAGTAAAGACAGGGGTGATGGCTACACCTTC | CASKDRGDGYTF
TRBD1 | TRBJ1-1 | 12 | TRBV28 | - | TGTGCCAGCAGTGATCCGGGACAGGGGGCTTTCTTT | CASSDPGQGAFF
- | TRBJ1-1 | 15 | TRBV6-1 | - | TGTGCCAGCAGTGAAAATGGCGGTATGAACACTGAAGCTTTCTTT | CASSENGGMNTEAFF
- | TRBJ2-1 | 15 | TRBV30 | once | TGTGCCTGGAGTGACGGGAGATCTTCCTACAATGAGCAGTTCTTC | CAWSDGRSSYNEQFF
- | TRBJ2-7 | 12 | TRBV10-3 | few | TGTGCCATCAGTGAGTCGCTGGCCTGGCAGTACTTC | CAISESLAWQYF
TRBD1 | TRBJ2-1 | 16 | TRBV27 | - | TGTGCCAGCAGTACGAGCCGGACAGGGAAGGGCAATGAGCAGTTCTTC | CASSTSRTGKGNEQFF
TRBD2 | TRBJ2-5 | 13 | TRBV5-1 | - | TGCGCCAGCAGCTTTAGCGGGATGGAGACCCGGTACTTC | CASSFSGMETRYF
TRBD1 | TRBJ2-5 | 13 | TRBV10-3 | - | TGTGCCATCAGGGGGGACAGGCAAGAGACCCAGTACTTC | CAIRGDRQETQYF
- | TRBJ2-1 | 15 | TRBV28 | - | TGTGCCAGCACCGTAGGGGGGAGGGCCCTCAATGAGCAGTTCTTC | CASTVGGRALNEQFF
- | TRBJ2-3 | 16 | TRBV11-2 | - | TGTGCCAGCAGCTTAGATGGAGGTCTGGTCACAGATACGCAGTATTTT | CASSLDGGLVTDTQYF
TRBD1 | TRBJ2-7 | 15 | TRBV6-1 | - | TGTGCCAGCAGTGAAGGGGAGACAGGGGGCTACGAGCAGTACTTC | CASSEGETGGYEQYF
- | TRBJ1-2 | 12 | TRBV18 | - | TGTGCCAGCTCACCATACCTAGAGGGCTACACCTTC | CASSPYLEGYTF
- | TRBJ1-2 | 12 | TRBV5-6 | few | TGTGCCAGCTACGGGTCGAAAAGGGAGGACACCTTC | CASYGSKREDTF
TRBD1 | TRBJ2-1 | 16 | TRBV7-2 | - | TGTGCCAGCAGCCTTTACCGGGACAGGTTCTACAATGAGCAGTTCTTC | CASSLYRDRFYNEQFF
- | TRBJ2-1 | 14 | TRBV29-1 | - | TGCAGCGTTAAACGGAGATCGGTCTACAATGAGCAGTTCTTC | CSVKRRSVYNEQFF
- | TRBJ2-1 | 15 | TRBV6-6 | - | TGTGCCAGCACCCCTACCGGGACATATTACAATGAGCAGTTCTTC | CASTPTGTYYNEQFF
TRBD1 | TRBJ2-2 | 14 | TRBV13 | few | TGTGCCAGCAGCTTCTGGACAGGGTCCGGGGAGCTGTTTTTT | CASSFWTGSGELFF
- | TRBJ1-2 | 15 | TRBV19 | - | TGTGCCAGTAGTATCCAGGGTCAGGGTAGCTATGGCTACACCTTC | CASSIQGQGSYGYTF
TRBD2 | TRBJ2-1 | 15 | TRBV27 | - | TGTGCCAGCAGTTTCCACGGACTAGAAGGCAATGAGCAGTTCTTC | CASSFHGLEGNEQFF
- | TRBJ2-1 | 15 | TRBV19 | - | TGTGCCAGTAGTACCAGACAGGCGTCCTACAATGAGCAGTTCTTC | CASSTRQASYNEQFF
TRBD1 | TRBJ1-1 | 13 | TRBV28 | - | TGTGCCAGCAAATCAGGGGGCGCGACTGAAGCTTTCTTT | CASKSGGATEAFF
- | TRBJ1-3 | 18 | TRBV5-1 | few | TGCGCCAGCAGCTCTTCCCCGACAGTGGGCGCCTCTGGAAACACCATATATTTT | CASSSSPTVGASGNTIYF
TRBD1 | TRBJ2-7 | 13 | TRBV4-1 | - | TGCGCCAGCAGCCGCGGACAGGGGAGGGAGCAGTACTTC | CASSRGQGREQYF
TRBD2 | TRBJ2-7 | 15 | TRBV9 | few | TGTGCCAGCAGCGCCGGGGGGACTAGTACCTACGAGCAGTACTTC | CASSAGGTSTYEQYF
TRBD1 | TRBJ2-7 | 13 | TRBV6-5 | - | TGTGCCAGCAGTAGGACAGGCCTCTACGAGCAGTACTTC | CASSRTGLYEQYF
TRBD1 | TRBJ2-7 | 14 | TRBV5-1 | - | TGCGCCAGCAGCAGGGACAGGGCCCCCTACGAGCAGTACTTC | CASSRDRAPYEQYF
- | TRBJ1-1 | 13 | TRBV10-3 | few | TGTGCCATCAGTGATTTTGGAGGAACTGAAGCTTTCTTT | CAISDFGGTEAFF
TRBD1 | TRBJ1-1 | 14 | TRBV7-2 | - | TGTGCCAGCAGCGCCAGGGGGCGGTGGACTGAAGCTTTCTTT | CASSARGRWTEAFF
- | TRBJ1-1 | 12 | TRBV7-9 | - | TGTTCCAGCAGCTTAGGCGCAGGGGAAGCTTTCTTT | CSSSLGAGEAFF
TRBD1 | TRBJ2-1 | 15 | TRBV5-1 | few | TGCGCCAGCAGCTTGGGGACAGGGTCTCTCAATGAGCAGTTCTTC | CASSLGTGSLNEQFF
- | TRBJ2-3 | 13 | TRBV5-1 | - | TGCGCCAGCCGCCTCCGGAGCGAAGATACGCAGTATTTT | CASRLRSEDTQYF
- | TRBJ2-5 | 13 | TRBV28 | - | TGTGCCAGCAGTAACAGGGTTCAAGAGACCCAGTACTTC | CASSNRVQETQYF
TRBD1 | TRBJ2-3 | 16 | TRBV5-1 | once | TGCGCCAGCAGCTTGGCGGACAGGGGTACCACAGATACGCAGTATTTT | CASSLADRGTTDTQYF
TRBD1 | TRBJ2-2 | 14 | TRBV29-1 | - | TGCAGCGTCGGGACAGGGGGGTTTACCGGGGAGCTGTTTTTT | CSVGTGGFTGELFF
TRBD1 | TRBJ1-1 | 15 | TRBV7-6 | - | TGTGCCAGCAGCTCTAACAGGGGGCTAAGCACTGAAGCTTTCTTT | CASSSNRGLSTEAFF
TRBD1 | TRBJ2-7 | 18 | TRBV4-2 | - | TGTGCCAGCAGCCACTACCGGGACAGCGAATTAGGGACCTACGAGCAGTACTTC | CASSHYRDSELGTYEQYF
- | TRBJ2-1 | 14 | TRBV7-9 | - | TGTGCCAGCAGCCCGATGGGGGGGCCCAATGAGCAGTTCTTC | CASSPMGGPNEQFF
- | TRBJ1-5 | 16 | TRBV28 | - | TGTGCCAGCAGTTTGGGTAAGGCAGGGACTTATCAGCCCCAGCATTTT | CASSLGKAGTYQPQHF
TRBD2 | TRBJ2-7 | 16 | TRBV6-6 | - | TGTGCCAGCAGACTACGAGCGAGCGGGAGAACCTACGAGCAGTACTTC | CASRLRASGRTYEQYF
TRBD2 | TRBJ2-3 | 16 | TRBV30 | - | TGTGCCTGGAGGCCCCTAGCGGGATCTGGCACAGATACGCAGTATTTT | CAWRPLAGSGTDTQYF
- | TRBJ1-4 | 15 | TRBV7-2 | - | TGTGCCAGCAGCACAGACAGTGCAACTAATGAAAAACTGTTTTTT | CASSTDSATNEKLFF
TRBD2 | TRBJ2-1 | 19 | TRBV7-2 | - | TGTGCCAGCACTCCCGACGCCGGATCCAGGACTAGCGTTCACAATGAGCAGTTCTTC | CASTPDAGSRTSVHNEQFF
TRBD2 | TRBJ2-7 | 13 | TRBV2 | - | TGTGCCAGTTCTAGCGGGATCTCCTACGAGCAGTACTTC | CASSSGISYEQYF
- | TRBJ1-1 | 16 | TRBV21-1 | - | TGTGCCAGCAGCAGACCGGACAGTATCATGAACACTGAAGCTTTCTTT | CASSRPDSIMNTEAFF
TRBD1 | TRBJ2-7 | 14 | TRBV11-2 | - | TGTGCCAGCAGCTTAGAGAGGGGGCCCTACGAGCAGTACTTC | CASSLERGPYEQYF
- | TRBJ2-1 | 17 | TRBV28 | once | TGTGCCAGCAGTAAGCACAGGGCCAGTCTCTCCTACAATGAGCAGTTCTTC | CASSKHRASLSYNEQFF
TRBD1 | TRBJ1-3 | 14 | TRBV30 | - | TGTGCCTGGACCCCGACAGGGGCTGGAAACACCATATATTTT | CAWTPTGAGNTIYF
TRBD2 | TRBJ2-5 | 15 | TRBV7-2 | - | TGTGCCAGTGCCGGGGGGGGGCCAGGTAGCGAGACCCAGTACTTC | CASAGGGPGSETQYF
TRBD1 | TRBJ1-2 | 14 | TRBV7-9 | - | TGTGCCAGCAGCGAACAGGGGGCCGGCTATGGCTACACCTTC | CASSEQGAGYGYTF
TRBD1 | TRBJ1-1 | 13 | TRBV7-2 | - | TGTGCCAGCAGCCTACTGCAGGGGGATGAAGCTTTCTTT | CASSLLQGDEAFF
TRBD2 | TRBJ2-3 | 17 | TRBV7-3 | - | TGTGCCAGCAGCCCCGGGCCCTTGGCGGGAGAGCAAGATACGCAGTATTTT | CASSPGPLAGEQDTQYF
- | TRBJ1-4 | 14 | TRBV27 | few | TGTGCCAGCAGTCCAGGGTTGGGGAATGAAAAACTGTTTTTT | CASSPGLGNEKLFF
TRBD2 | TRBJ2-6 | 17 | TRBV7-6 | - | TGTGCCAGCAGCCTCGGGACTAGATCATATGGGGCCAACGTCCTGACTTTC | CASSLGTRSYGANVLTF